This is a list of T cell receptor beta chains from one sample in a study of T-cell memory formation after mild COVID-19. TCRdb reanalysed the 5' RACE reads using MiXCR and keeps one entry per CDR3 protein. The sample has 470,000 or so distinct CDR3 sequences, under 20% seen once. Sequenced: PBMCs or a T cell subset sorted from them (not recorded which). The receptor set was obtained from a man aged 18 to 35 who had mild COVID-19 (a few samples of this study predate the infection). Cell type and time point are not known. The CDR3 runs from the conserved cysteine through the conserved F or W. The order of the fields is CDR3 DNA, CDR3 protein, D gene, J gene, clone size, V gene. The D gene is left open where the match is weak. Clone sizes are given selectively: once, few, many, or a class where the clone is expanded.

TGCAGCGCTAACTCCGGCGGGCCCGGAGCGGCAGATACGCAGTATTTT | CSANSGGPGAADTQYF | - | TRBJ2-3 | - | TRBV20-1
TGTGCCAGCAGACGGAACCAGGACCGGGGGGCTGAAGCTTTCTTT | CASRRNQDRGAEAFF | - | TRBJ1-1 | few | TRBV11-2
TGTGCCAGCTCACCGGGACAAACTAATGAAAAACTGTTTTTT | CASSPGQTNEKLFF | - | TRBJ1-4 | few | TRBV18
TGTGCCAGCGGGGGGGCCGGGGATGAGCAGTTCTTC | CASGGAGDEQFF | - | TRBJ2-1 | few | TRBV7-9
TGTGCCAGCAGCCTGGGACAGGGGATCTTTACGAACACCATATATTTT | CASSLGQGIFTNTIYF | TRBD1 | TRBJ1-3 | few | TRBV5-6
TGTGCCAGCACCATGGGACAAGAAGCTTTCTTT | CASTMGQEAFF | - | TRBJ1-1 | few | TRBV12-3/TRBV12-4
TGTGCCAGCAGCGTAGGTACTAGCGGGGAGGGGTATTTT | CASSVGTSGEGYF | TRBD2 | TRBJ2-3 | few | TRBV9
TGCGCCAGCAGCTTCGGGACTAGCGGGGTCGGAGATACGCAGTATTTT | CASSFGTSGVGDTQYF | TRBD2 | TRBJ2-3 | - | TRBV5-1
TGTGCCAGCAGCTCAGCAAAGGCGGATACGCAGTATTTT | CASSSAKADTQYF | - | TRBJ2-3 | few | TRBV7-2
TGCGCCAGCAGCTTGGCCTTACAACAAGAGACCCAGTACTTC | CASSLALQQETQYF | - | TRBJ2-5 | - | TRBV5-1
TGCGCCAGCAGCCGCGGACTAGCGGACTACAATGAGCAGTTCTTC | CASSRGLADYNEQFF | TRBD2 | TRBJ2-1 | many | TRBV5-1
TGTGCCAGCAGCCCCACCAGGGCAGATACGCAGTATTTT | CASSPTRADTQYF | - | TRBJ2-3 | - | TRBV7-3
TGTGCCAGCAGCTTAGCAGGGAGTTTTTCCGGAAACACCATATATTTT | CASSLAGSFSGNTIYF | - | TRBJ1-3 | few | TRBV7-2
TGCAGTGCCACCCCCCCGGATCAGCCCCAGCATTTT | CSATPPDQPQHF | - | TRBJ1-5 | few | TRBV20-1
TGTGCCAGCAGTTTCGCAGGGGGCCCGGATGAAGCTTTCTTT | CASSFAGGPDEAFF | TRBD1 | TRBJ1-1 | few | TRBV28
TGTGCCAGCAGTTTATGGGGCAGCTCTGGGGCCAACGTCCTGACTTTC | CASSLWGSSGANVLTF | - | TRBJ2-6 | - | TRBV27
TGTGCCAGCAGTGAAGCGCTTCTGTACAATGAGCAGTTCTTC | CASSEALLYNEQFF | - | TRBJ2-1 | - | TRBV2
TGTGCCAGCAGCCCGGGACTAGCGGGCAGCAATGAGCAGTTCTTC | CASSPGLAGSNEQFF | TRBD2 | TRBJ2-1 | few | TRBV5-5
TGTGCCAGCAGCGGACAATTCCAAGAGACCCAGTACTTC | CASSGQFQETQYF | - | TRBJ2-5 | few | TRBV6-6
TGTGCCAGCAGCCTGGGACAACACCAAGAGACCCAGTACTTC | CASSLGQHQETQYF | - | TRBJ2-5 | many | TRBV9
TGCAGCGTTGCTTCGCGGGCGGCCTACAATGAGCAGTTCTTC | CSVASRAAYNEQFF | - | TRBJ2-1 | - | TRBV29-1
TGTGCCAGCACCCTGGGGCAGGGTGGCTACACCTTC | CASTLGQGGYTF | - | TRBJ1-2 | - | TRBV12-3/TRBV12-4
TGTGCCAGCAGTTTAGGGTTGCCGGGTGGCACTGAAGCTTTCTTT | CASSLGLPGGTEAFF | - | TRBJ1-1 | - | TRBV12-3/TRBV12-4
TGTGCCAGCAGGGGTCCGGGCGGGGGGGCCAATGAGCAGTTCTTC | CASRGPGGGANEQFF | TRBD2 | TRBJ2-1 | - | TRBV7-2
TGCGCCAGCAGCCCCTCAACCCAGGGGGGGAATACGCAGTATTTT | CASSPSTQGGNTQYF | - | TRBJ2-3 | - | TRBV4-3